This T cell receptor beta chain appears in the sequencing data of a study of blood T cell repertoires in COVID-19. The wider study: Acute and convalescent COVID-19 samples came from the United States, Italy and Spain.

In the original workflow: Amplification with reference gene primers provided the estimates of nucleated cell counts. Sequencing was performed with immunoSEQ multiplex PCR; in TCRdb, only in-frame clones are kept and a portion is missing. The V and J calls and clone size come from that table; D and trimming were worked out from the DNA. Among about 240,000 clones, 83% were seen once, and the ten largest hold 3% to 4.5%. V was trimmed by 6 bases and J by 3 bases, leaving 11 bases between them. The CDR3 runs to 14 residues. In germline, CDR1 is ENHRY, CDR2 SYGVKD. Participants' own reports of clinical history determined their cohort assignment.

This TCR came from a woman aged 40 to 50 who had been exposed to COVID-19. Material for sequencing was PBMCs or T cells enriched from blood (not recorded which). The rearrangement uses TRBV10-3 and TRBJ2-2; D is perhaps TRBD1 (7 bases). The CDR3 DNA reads TGTGCCATCAGCCCCAGGGGGGACACCGGGGAGCTGTTTTTT. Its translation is CAISPRGDTGELFF.